This is a list of T cell receptor beta chains from one sample in a study of T cells in Graves' hyperthyroidism and ophthalmopathy. TCRdb called the multiplex PCR reads again in MiXCR, with one record for every CDR3 protein. The sample records over 250,000 distinct CDR3 sequences, around 15% being singletons. Sequencing input: blood. Source of these receptors: a woman in her forties with Graves' ophthalmopathy. The conserved cysteine and the conserved F or W are not part of the CDR3 here. A D gene is named only where the DNA matches it firmly. Part of the rows lack a size; the others show once, few, many or a class for expanded clones.

j_call clone_size d_call v_call cdr3_aa
TRBJ2-1 once . TRBV27 ASSWATSYNEQF
TRBJ2-5 many . TRBV12-3/TRBV12-4 ASSPRTRDGETQY
TRBJ1-3 few TRBD1 TRBV19 ASLQGSSGNTIY
TRBJ2-7 . TRBD2 TRBV6-1 ASSGTSGSWDEQY
TRBJ2-7 many . TRBV2 ASSTRDYEQY
TRBJ2-5 many TRBD2 TRBV7-2 ASSPPNSGGSRETQY
TRBJ2-3 many TRBD2 TRBV28 ASNPRLAGGDTQY
TRBJ2-5 . TRBD2 TRBV19 ASSLSSGRNGETQY
TRBJ2-7 many . TRBV12-3/TRBV12-4 ASSLLGVSYEQY
TRBJ1-4 many . TRBV20-1 SAETGGADEKLF
TRBJ1-1 many TRBD1 TRBV6-1 ASTNRGSSTEAF
TRBJ1-4 many . TRBV6-1 ASSEFYVSGTSTNEKLF